This T cell receptor beta chain derives from a study of cytomegalovirus exposure and HLA in healthy donors. Across the whole study: Samples from HLA-typed donors yielded about 85 million unique TCRs in an early data release. General observations from the study: With high specificity and sensitivity, the classifier reportedly diagnosed cytomegalovirus status. Presence/absence analyses rested on an assumption that sequencing depth was roughly uniform across donors. Previous analysis showed most TCR beta V segments were productive about 87% or about 30% of the time.

13 Jbeta primers and 60 Vbeta primers were used for the PCR. Assay used: immunoSEQ multiplex PCR; TCRdb lists only in-frame clones, some missing. The repertoire has more than 80,000 clones, around 74% of them found once; the top ten carry 2.5% to 3.5%. A note on this clone: Its specificity is not known.

V shed 6 bases and J 2 bases; nucleotides not matched to a gene: 10. This CDR3 is 16 amino acids long. The germline V gene has CDR1 SQVTM and CDR2 ANQGSEA. Sequencing input: PBMCs. The receptor was derived from a female donor in good health and CMV-seropositive. V and J are TRBV29-1 and TRBJ2-7; 13 bases map to TRBD2. The CDR3 reads CSVKGLAGQDPYEQYF. The CDR3, as DNA: TGCAGCGTGAAGGGACTAGCGGGGCAGGACCCCTACGAGCAGTACTTC.